This T cell receptor beta chain was recorded in a study of radiotherapy plus CTLA-4 blockade in lung cancer. Study summary: Objective response was observed in approximately 18% of patients, and disease control in approximately 33%. General study findings and limits: TCR clones originating in tumors grew in number in blood after radiotherapy plus ipilimumab.

It was focal radiation plus CTLA-4 blockade with ipilimumab that patients with chemo-refractory metastatic non-small-cell lung cancer received. Comments on this clone: The antigen is unknown.

The CDR3 length is 12 residues. Germline CDR1 reads KGHSH; CDR2 reads LQKENI. The V end lost 2 bases, the J end lost 14 bases, and 13 bases lay between the germline ends. Only in-frame clones appear in the TCRdb table, and some are missing; sequencing was by immunoSEQ multiplex PCR. The repertoire includes over 85,000 clones, just over 85% of them detected once, and roughly 4.6% sits in the top ten. Sequenced here: peripheral blood, sampled from a patient treated with radiotherapy plus ipilimumab. This clonotype was obtained from a human donor with non-small cell lung cancer that progressed on radiotherapy plus ipilimumab. The gene calls are TRBV18 and TRBJ2-1; D assignment may be TRBD1 or TRBD2 (5 bases each). CDR3 in amino acids: CASSPNRDAEFF. The CDR3 nucleotides are TGTGCCAGCTCACCAAACCGGGACGCCGAGTTCTTC. Filled out from reference TRBV18 and TRBJ2-1, the complete variable domain reads NAGVMQNPRHLVRRRGQEARLRCSPMKGHSHVYWYRQLPEEGLKFMVYLQKENIIDESGMPKERFSAEFPKEGPSILRIQQVVRGDSAAYFCASSPNRDAEFFGPGTRLTVL.